The clone carrying this T cell receptor (beta chain) was counted once. Adults between about 18 and 89 years of age took part from fewer than 30 US areas. Clinical history reported by participants formed the basis on which cohorts were assigned. The sample belongs to a study of blood T cell repertoires in COVID-19. Study-level information: T cells, B-cell-depleted T cells, or PBMCs supplied cDNA or gDNA.

In the original analysis: Reference gene primer amplification yielded estimated nucleated cell counts. Assay used: immunoSEQ multiplex PCR; TCRdb lists only in-frame clones, some missing. V, J and clone size are those of that table, while D and trimming were read from the DNA. The table records some 200,000 clones, roughly four fifths of them present only once. Trimming cost V 2 bases and J 7 bases, with 12 bases left between them. Germline values: CDR1 SGHVS, CDR2 FQNEAQ. The CDR3 totals 14 residues. The rearrangement uses TRBV7-8 and TRBJ1-5, with D unresolved. The source of this sequence is a man in his forties who had recovered from COVID-19. The specimen sequenced was PBMCs or T cells enriched from blood (not recorded which). The CDR3 DNA sequence: TGTGCCAGCAGCTTATTTGGCGGAGGACAGCCCCAGCATTTT. This encodes CASSLFGGGQPQHF.